One sample yielded the 26 T cell receptor beta chains listed below, sequenced in a study of T cells expressing NK-cell markers. TCRdb re-called the 5' RACE reads and catalogs CDR3 proteins one per entry, DNA excluded. The table lists around 180,000 distinct CDR3 sequences. Sequencing input: blood T cells: a sorted CD56 or NKG2C T cell subset, CD4+ or CD8+ T cells, or bulk PBMC T cells (not recorded which). The receptor source for this set is a man aged 18-70 years in good health.

The V gene is TRBV3-1, the J gene TRBJ2-2; TCRdb proposes TRBD1, but this gene call is untestable without DNA. The CDR3 sequence is 15 residues long. Germline CDR1 reads LGHDT; CDR2 reads YNNKEL (reference sequence). The CDR3 sequence is CASSQVGGPTGELFF.

The rearrangement links TRBV10-3 to TRBJ1-2. Germline-derived CDR1 and CDR2 are ENHRY and SYGVKD. The CDR3 has 15 residues. The CDR3 sequence is CAISEAGDYNYGYTF.

The chain recombines TRBV12-3 or TRBV12-4 with TRBJ1-1; lacking DNA, the TRBD1 call made by TCRdb goes unchecked. The CDR3 runs 14 residues. Here the CDR3 reads CASSLKGAYTEAFF.

The V gene is TRBV19, the J gene TRBJ2-3; TCRdb proposes TRBD2, but this gene call is untestable without DNA. This CDR3 is 15 amino acids long. Germline loops: CDR1 LNHDA, CDR2 SQIVND (reference sequence). CDR3 sequence: CASSQGALTSDTQYF.

V and J are TRBV7-2 and TRBJ1-4. The CDR3 runs 15 residues. In germline, CDR1 is SGHTA, CDR2 FQGNSA. CDR3 residues: CASSLYGTTNEKLFF.

V gene TRBV2 combines with J gene TRBJ2-1. Per the germline V gene, CDR1 is SNHLY and CDR2 is FYNNEI. This CDR3 spans 16 amino acids. CDR3 in amino acids: CASNDLPLGAYNEQFF.

The J gene is TRBJ1-1, the V gene TRBV2; no DNA is available, so the TRBD1 call from TCRdb remains unchecked. CDR1 is SNHLY, CDR2 FYNNEI, per germline. The CDR3 has 15 amino acids. The CDR3 spells CAIRIPGEGNTEAFF. Looking up the rest from reference TRBV2 and TRBJ1-1 gives the full variable domain: EPEVTQTPSHQVTQMGQEVILRCVPISNHLYFYWYRQILGQKVEFLVSFYNNEISEKSEIFDDQFSVERPDGSNFTLKIRSTKLEDSAMYFCAIRIPGEGNTEAFFGQGTRLTVV.

The rearrangement uses TRBV12-3 or TRBV12-4 and TRBJ1-5; the TCRdb call, TRBD1, lacks DNA for checking. This CDR3 comprises 16 residues. The CDR3 is CASSRQTPSSNQPQHF.

This chain connects TRBV5-1 to TRBJ2-7. The CDR3 spans 13 residues. Per germline, CDR1 SGHRS and CDR2 YFSETQ. This CDR3 is CASSLRSPYEQYF.

The rearrangement links TRBV11-2 to TRBJ1-4; without DNA, the TCRdb call of TRBD1 cannot be checked. This CDR3 contains 15 residues. From germline, CDR1 is SGHAT and CDR2 FQNNGV. The chain's CDR3 is CASSLTGSTNEKLFF.

The rearrangement joins TRBV5-8 to TRBJ2-3. Germline V CDR1 and CDR2: SGHTS, YDEGEE. CDR3 length equals 16 residues. The CDR3 protein is CASSLISGLSSDTQYF.

The genes are TRBV6-5 and TRBJ2-3; TCRdb names TRBD1, which stays unverified in the absence of DNA. The CDR3 extends over 17 amino acids. From germline, CDR1 is MNHEY and CDR2 SVGAGI. The CDR3 loop reads CASSYSVGGPGTDTQYF.

The gene calls are TRBV19 and TRBJ1-2; the TCRdb call, TRBD1, lacks DNA for checking. CDR3 length: 16 amino acids. Germline V lookup: CDR1 LNHDA, CDR2 SQIVND (reference sequence). CDR3 sequence reads: CASSTFTGGRDYGYTF.

This rearrangement joins TRBV30 to TRBJ2-5; checking the TCRdb D call of TRBD1 is not possible without DNA. Germline lookup yields CDR1 GTSNPN and CDR2 SVGIG (reference sequence). CDR3 length: 16 amino acids. The CDR3 here is CAWRVLGGGRMETQYF. Variable domain in full (rest from reference TRBV30 and TRBJ2-5): SQTIHQWPATLVQPVGSPLSLECTVEGTSNPNLYWYRQAAGRGLQLLFYSVGIGQISSEVPQNLSASRPQDRQFILSSKKLLLSDSGFYLCAWRVLGGGRMETQYFGPGTRLLVL.

The V and J genes are TRBV6-1 and TRBJ1-5; TCRdb selects TRBD1, and the lack of DNA leaves this call unchecked. From germline, CDR1 is MNHNS and CDR2 SASEGT. This CDR3 has 18 residues. The CDR3 region is CASSEGPGFPGGNQPQHF.

The chain links TRBV15 to TRBJ2-7; as DNA is missing, the TRBD1 call by TCRdb cannot be tested. The V gene's germline CDR1 is LNHNV and CDR2 YYDKDF (reference sequence). The CDR3 is 15 residues long. CDR3 protein: CATSPVRTGIYEQYF.

J is TRBJ2-1 and V is TRBV7-2; TCRdb selects TRBD2, and the lack of DNA leaves this call unchecked. The CDR3 runs 15 residues. The germline V gene has CDR1 SGHTA and CDR2 FQGNSA. The CDR3 region is CASSLLGSQWNEQFF. The entire variable domain, with the rest obtained from reference TRBV7-2 and TRBJ2-1, is as follows: GAGVSQSPSNKVTEKGKDVELRCDPISGHTALYWYRQSLGQGLEFLIYFQGNSAPDKSGLPSDRFSAERTGGSVSTLTIQRTQQEDSAVYLCASSLLGSQWNEQFFGPGTRLTVL.

The chain is built from TRBV12-3 or TRBV12-4 and TRBJ1-2; TCRdb outputs TRBD1, but without DNA this stays unchecked. This CDR3 has 17 amino acids. CDR3 residues: CASSPYPQRNSHYGYTF.

This chain's CDR3 is CSARDSGGLSYNEQFF. The chain uses TRBV20-1 and TRBJ2-1; TCRdb's D gene call, TRBD1, goes unchecked for lack of DNA. Germline assignment: CDR1 DFQATT and CDR2 SNEGSKA (reference sequence). This CDR3 region has 16 residues.

The chain combines TRBV12-3 or TRBV12-4 with TRBJ1-2; TCRdb calls TRBD1, which cannot be checked without DNA. This CDR3 has 13 amino acids. This CDR3 reads CASSQTQGDGYTF.

This CDR3 is CASSQDTAGEQYF. The rearrangement joins TRBV3-1 to TRBJ2-7. CDR1 and CDR2 (germline): LGHDT, YNNKEL (reference sequence). The CDR3 contains 13 residues.

The CDR3 region is CASSIPIAGVSYEQYF. The chain uses TRBV7-9 and TRBJ2-7; the TCRdb D gene call, TRBD2, has no DNA to confirm it. The length of the CDR3 is 16 residues. Germline V gene lookup returns CDR1 SEHNR and CDR2 FQNEAQ (reference sequence).

The V gene is TRBV7-2, the J gene TRBJ2-3; absent DNA, TCRdb's TRBD2 call cannot be checked. Per the germline V gene, CDR1 is SGHTA and CDR2 is FQGNSA. This CDR3 contains 15 residues. The CDR3 here is CASRPLAESTDTQYF.

The chain combines TRBV20-1 with TRBJ2-7; TCRdb picks TRBD2, but there is no DNA to check that call. Germline V gives CDR1 DFQATT, CDR2 SNEGSKA (reference sequence). The CDR3 extends over 13 amino acids. This chain's CDR3 is CSARALPADEQYF.

The rearrangement joins TRBV5-1 to TRBJ2-3; TCRdb selects TRBD1, and the lack of DNA leaves this call unchecked. Germline V gives CDR1 SGHRS, CDR2 YFSETQ. The CDR3 runs 16 residues. The CDR3 here is CASSLSGGPPTDTQYF.

The chain combines TRBV6-1 with TRBJ2-7. The V gene's germline CDR1 is MNHNS and CDR2 SASEGT. This CDR3 comprises 13 residues. The CDR3 here is CATNDRNSYEQYF.